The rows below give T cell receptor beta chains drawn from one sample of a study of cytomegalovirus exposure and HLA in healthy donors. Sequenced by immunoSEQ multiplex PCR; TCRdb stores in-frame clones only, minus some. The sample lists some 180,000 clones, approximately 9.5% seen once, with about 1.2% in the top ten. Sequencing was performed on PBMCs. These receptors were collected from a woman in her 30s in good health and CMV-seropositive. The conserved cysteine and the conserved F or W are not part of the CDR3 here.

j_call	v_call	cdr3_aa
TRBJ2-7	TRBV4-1	ASSQVDNRFYEQY
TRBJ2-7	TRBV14	ASSQLGGGGYEQY
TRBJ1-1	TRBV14	ASSQDRDRGLWGEAF
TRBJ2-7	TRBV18	ASSPRDRVAEYEQY
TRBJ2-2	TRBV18	ASSPQGAGTGELF
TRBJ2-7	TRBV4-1	ASSITGTYEQY
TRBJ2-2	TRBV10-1	ASSESLLTGTGELF
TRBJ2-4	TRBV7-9	ASVAGSTKNIQY
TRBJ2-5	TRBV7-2	ASSLGSGGPRKTQY
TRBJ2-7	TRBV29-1	SVEGLAELGEQY
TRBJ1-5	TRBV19	ASTRDSSDNQPQH
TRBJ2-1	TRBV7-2	ASSTYYNEQF
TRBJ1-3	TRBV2	ASSTKGSGTTWDLSGNTIY
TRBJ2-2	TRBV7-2	ASSLAERGWGDTGELF
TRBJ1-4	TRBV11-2	ASSFGRARGGEKLF
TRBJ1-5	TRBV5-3	ARSFTRSNDQPQH
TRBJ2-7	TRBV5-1	ASSLGDRIYEQY
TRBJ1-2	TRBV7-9	ASSANRGKGYGYT
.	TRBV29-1	SVMRGEQY
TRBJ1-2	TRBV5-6	ASSLGVRRDGYT
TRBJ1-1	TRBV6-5	ASSPQETNTEAF
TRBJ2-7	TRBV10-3	AISVVGSVDEQY